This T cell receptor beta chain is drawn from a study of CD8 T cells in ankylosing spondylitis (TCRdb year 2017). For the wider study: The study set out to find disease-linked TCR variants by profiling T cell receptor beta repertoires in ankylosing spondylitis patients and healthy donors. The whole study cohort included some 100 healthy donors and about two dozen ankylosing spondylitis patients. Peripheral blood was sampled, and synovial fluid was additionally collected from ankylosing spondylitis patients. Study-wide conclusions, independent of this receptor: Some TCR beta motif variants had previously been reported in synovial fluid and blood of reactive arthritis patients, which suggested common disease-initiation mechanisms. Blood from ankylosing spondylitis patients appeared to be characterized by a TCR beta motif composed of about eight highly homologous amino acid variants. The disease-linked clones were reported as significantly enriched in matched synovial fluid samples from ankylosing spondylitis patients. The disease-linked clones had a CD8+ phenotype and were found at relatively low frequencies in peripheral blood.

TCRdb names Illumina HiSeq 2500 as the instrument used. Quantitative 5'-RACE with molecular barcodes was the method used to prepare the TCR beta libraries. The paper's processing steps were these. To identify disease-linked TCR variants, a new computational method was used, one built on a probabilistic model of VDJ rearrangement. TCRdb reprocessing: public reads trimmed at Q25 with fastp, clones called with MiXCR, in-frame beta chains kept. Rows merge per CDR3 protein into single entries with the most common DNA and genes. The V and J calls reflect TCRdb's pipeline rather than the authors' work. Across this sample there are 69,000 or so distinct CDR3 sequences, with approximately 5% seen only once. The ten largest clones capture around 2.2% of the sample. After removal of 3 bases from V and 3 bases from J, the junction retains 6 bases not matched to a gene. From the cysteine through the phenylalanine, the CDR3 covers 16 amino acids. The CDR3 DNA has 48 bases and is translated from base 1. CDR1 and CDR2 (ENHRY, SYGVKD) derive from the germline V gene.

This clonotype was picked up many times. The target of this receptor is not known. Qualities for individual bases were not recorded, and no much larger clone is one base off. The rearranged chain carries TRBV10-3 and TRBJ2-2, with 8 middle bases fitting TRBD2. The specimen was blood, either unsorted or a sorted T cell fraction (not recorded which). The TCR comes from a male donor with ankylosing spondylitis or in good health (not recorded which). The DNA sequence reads TGTGCCATCAGTGACGGGGGGGCAGCAGACACCGGGGAGCTGTTTTTT. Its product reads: CAISDGGAADTGELFF.